This TCR beta chain was sequenced during a study of CD8 T cells in ankylosing spondylitis. Broader study findings: Past studies reported some motif variants in reactive arthritis synovial fluid and blood. Disease-linked clones bore a CD8+ phenotype and were relatively rare in peripheral blood. There was a TCR beta motif, made of 7 or 8 highly homologous variants, that appeared characteristic of ankylosing spondylitis blood.

Germline V lookup: CDR1 LGHNA, CDR2 YNFKEQ. This CDR3 spans 14 amino acids. V was cut by 0 bases and J by 1 base, with 6 bases left in between. As regards this clonotype: Its matching antigen is unknown.

Scientists made TCR beta libraries using quantitative 5'-RACE with molecular barcodes. One entry per CDR3 protein, called by TCRdb with MiXCR from the 5' RACE reads. The sample lists approximately 240,000 distinct CDR3 sequences, 20% to 30% occurring once. The material sequenced was blood, either unsorted or a sorted T cell fraction (not recorded which). This chain joins TRBV4-2 and TRBJ1-1; the D gene is possibly TRBD1 (5 bases). The TCR was taken from a male donor with ankylosing spondylitis or in good health (not recorded which). The chain's CDR3 is CASSQDRENTEAFF. The DNA for the CDR3 is TGTGCCAGCAGCCAAGACAGGGAGAACACTGAAGCTTTCTTT.